This TCR beta chain came from a study of blood T cell repertoires in COVID-19. The wider study: The analysed material was cDNA or gDNA that came from T cells, B-cell-depleted T cells, or PBMCs.

Original processing methods: For nucleated cells, counts were estimated from reference gene primer amplification. TCRdb's copy holds only in-frame clones and misses some; the assay was immunoSEQ multiplex PCR. Clonal size and the V and J genes are those of that table, whereas D and trimming came from the DNA. Here the sample spans 140,000 to 150,000 clones, over 70% being singletons. The germline CDR1 and CDR2 sequences are SGHRS and YFSETQ. CDR3 length: 18 amino acids. V gave up 2 bases and J gave up 4 bases; unmatched junction bases: 16. The sequence came from a man between 60 and 75 years old with active or convalescent COVID-19. The chain joins TRBV5-1 to TRBJ2-7; 9 positions match TRBD1. The sample taken for sequencing was peripheral blood. CDR3 region: CASSFRPGTGNDGYEQYF. The CDR3 nucleotides read TGCGCCAGCAGCTTCCGTCCCGGGACAGGGAACGACGGTTACGAGCAGTACTTC.